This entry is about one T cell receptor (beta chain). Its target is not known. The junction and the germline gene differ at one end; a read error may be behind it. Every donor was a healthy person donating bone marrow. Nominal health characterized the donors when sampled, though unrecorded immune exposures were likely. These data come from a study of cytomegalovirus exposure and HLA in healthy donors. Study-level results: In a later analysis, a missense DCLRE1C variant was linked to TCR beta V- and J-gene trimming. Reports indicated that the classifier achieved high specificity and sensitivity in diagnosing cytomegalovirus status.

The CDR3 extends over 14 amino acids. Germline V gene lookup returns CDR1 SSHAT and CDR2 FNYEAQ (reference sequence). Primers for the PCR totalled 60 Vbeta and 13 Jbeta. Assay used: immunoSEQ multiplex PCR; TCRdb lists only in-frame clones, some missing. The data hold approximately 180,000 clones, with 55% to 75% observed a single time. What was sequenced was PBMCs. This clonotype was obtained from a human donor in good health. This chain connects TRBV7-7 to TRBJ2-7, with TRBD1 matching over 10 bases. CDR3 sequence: CASSLGTGEYEQYF. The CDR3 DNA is TGTGCTAGCAGCTTGGGGACAGGGGAGTACGAGCAGTACTTC.